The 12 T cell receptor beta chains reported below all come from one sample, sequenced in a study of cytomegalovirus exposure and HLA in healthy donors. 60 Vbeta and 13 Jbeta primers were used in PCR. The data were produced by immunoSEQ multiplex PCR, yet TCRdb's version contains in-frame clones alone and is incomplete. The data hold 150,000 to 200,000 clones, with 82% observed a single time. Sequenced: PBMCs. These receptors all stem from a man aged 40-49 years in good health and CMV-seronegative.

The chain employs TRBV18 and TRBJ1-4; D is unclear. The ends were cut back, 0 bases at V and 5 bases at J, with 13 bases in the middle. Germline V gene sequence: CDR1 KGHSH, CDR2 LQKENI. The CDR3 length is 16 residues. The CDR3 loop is CASSPPDGDLNEKLFF. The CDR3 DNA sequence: TGTGCCAGCTCACCACCGGACGGGGATTTAAATGAAAAACTGTTTTTT.

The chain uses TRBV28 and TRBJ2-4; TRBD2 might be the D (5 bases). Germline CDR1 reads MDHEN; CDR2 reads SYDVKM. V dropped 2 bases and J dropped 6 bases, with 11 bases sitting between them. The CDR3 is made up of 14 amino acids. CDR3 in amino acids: CASSLEGRGNIQYF. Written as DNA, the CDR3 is TGTGCCAGCAGTTTAGAGGGTCGGGGAAACATTCAGTACTTC.

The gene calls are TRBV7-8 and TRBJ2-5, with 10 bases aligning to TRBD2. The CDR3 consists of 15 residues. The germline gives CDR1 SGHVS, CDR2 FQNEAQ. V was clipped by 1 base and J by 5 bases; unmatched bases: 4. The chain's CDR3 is CASSLVAGGPETQYF. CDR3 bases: TGTGCCAGCAGCTTAGTAGCGGGGGGCCCGGAGACCCAGTACTTC.

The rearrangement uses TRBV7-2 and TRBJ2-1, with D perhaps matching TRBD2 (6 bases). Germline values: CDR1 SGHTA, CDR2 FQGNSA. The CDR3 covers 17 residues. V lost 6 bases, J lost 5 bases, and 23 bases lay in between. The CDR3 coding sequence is TGTGCCAGCAGTCTATTACCACCGGGACTTACAGACAATGAGCAGTTCTTC. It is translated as CASSLLPPGLTDNEQFF.

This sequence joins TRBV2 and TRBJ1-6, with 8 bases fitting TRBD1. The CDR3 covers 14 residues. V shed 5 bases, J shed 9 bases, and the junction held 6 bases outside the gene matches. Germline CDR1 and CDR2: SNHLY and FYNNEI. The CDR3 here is CASSPDRGGSPLHF. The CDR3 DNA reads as TGTGCCAGCAGTCCAGACAGGGGTGGTTCACCCCTCCACTTT.

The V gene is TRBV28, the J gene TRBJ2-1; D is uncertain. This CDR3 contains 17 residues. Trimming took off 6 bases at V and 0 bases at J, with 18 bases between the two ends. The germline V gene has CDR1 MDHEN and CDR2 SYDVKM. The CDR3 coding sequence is TGTGCCAGCAGCTCACCAGGCTCCTCGAGCTCCTACAATGAGCAGTTCTTC. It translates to CASSSPGSSSSYNEQFF.

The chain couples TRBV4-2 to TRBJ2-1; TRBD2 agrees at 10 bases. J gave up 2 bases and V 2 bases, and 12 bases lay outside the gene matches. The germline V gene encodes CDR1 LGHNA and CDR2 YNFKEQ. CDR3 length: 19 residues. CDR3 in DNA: TGTGCCAGCAGCCAAAGGGCTAGCGGGAGTCCCGGAACCTACAATGAGCAGTTCTTC. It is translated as CASSQRASGSPGTYNEQFF.

The CDR3 nucleotides read TGTGCCAGCAGCTCGACTAGCGGGGCGGGGGGTACGCAGTATTTT. The encoded protein is CASSSTSGAGGTQYF. The rearrangement joins TRBV5-6 to TRBJ2-3; 11 bases match TRBD2. Germline values: CDR1 SGHDT, CDR2 YYEEEE. Germline trimming cut 3 bases from V and 8 bases from J; bases unmatched to any gene: 8. CDR3 length equals 15 residues.

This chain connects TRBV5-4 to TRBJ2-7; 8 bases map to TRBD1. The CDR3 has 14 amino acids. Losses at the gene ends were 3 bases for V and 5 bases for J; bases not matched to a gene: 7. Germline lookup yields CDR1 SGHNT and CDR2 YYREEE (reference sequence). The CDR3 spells CASSSQGARNEQYF. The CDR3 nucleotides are TGTGCCAGCAGCTCGCAGGGGGCGCGGAACGAGCAGTACTTC.

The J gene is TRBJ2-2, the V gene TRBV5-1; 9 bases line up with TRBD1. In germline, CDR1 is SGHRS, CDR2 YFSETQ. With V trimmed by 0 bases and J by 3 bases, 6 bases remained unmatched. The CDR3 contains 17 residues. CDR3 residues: CASSLVGQGLDTGELFF. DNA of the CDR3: TGCGCCAGCAGCTTGGTGGGACAGGGTTTGGACACCGGGGAGCTGTTTTTT.

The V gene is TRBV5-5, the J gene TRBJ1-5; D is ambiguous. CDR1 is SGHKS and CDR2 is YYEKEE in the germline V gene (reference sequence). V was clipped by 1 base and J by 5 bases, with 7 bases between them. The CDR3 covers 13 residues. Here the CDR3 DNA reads TGTGCCAGCAGCTTGCGGAGGGATCAGCCCCAGCATTTT. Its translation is CASSLRRDQPQHF. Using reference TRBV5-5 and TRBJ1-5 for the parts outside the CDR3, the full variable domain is DAGVTQSPTHLIKTRGQQVTLRCSPISGHKSVSWYQQVLGQGPQFIFQYYEKEERGRGNFPDRFSARQFPNYSSELNVNALLLGDSALYLCASSLRRDQPQHFGDGTRLSIL.

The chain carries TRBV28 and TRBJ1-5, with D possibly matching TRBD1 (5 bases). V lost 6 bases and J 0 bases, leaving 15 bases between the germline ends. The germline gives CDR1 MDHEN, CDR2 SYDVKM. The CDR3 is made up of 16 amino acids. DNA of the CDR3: TGTGCCAGCAGCATCCCCCAGGGATATAGCAATCAGCCCCAGCATTTT. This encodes CASSIPQGYSNQPQHF.